This T cell receptor beta chain was sequenced during a study of blood T cell repertoires in COVID-19. Study information: Whether acute or convalescent, the COVID-19 samples came from the United States, Italy and Spain. Nucleic acid was either cDNA or gDNA, and it came from T cells, B-cell-depleted T cells, or PBMCs.

This CDR3 spans 15 amino acids. The germline CDR1 and CDR2 sequences are SNHLY and FYNNEI. V was clipped by 0 bases and J by 1 base, with 9 bases between them. Individuals aged roughly 18 to 95 years were recruited from fewer than 25 US areas. Source study methods: It was from reference gene primer amplification that nucleated cell counts were estimated. Sequencing used immunoSEQ multiplex PCR; TCRdb keeps in-frame clones, though not all of them. V, J and clone size are taken as reported in that table, and D and trimming were inferred from the DNA itself. Here the sample spans 200,000 to 300,000 clones, approximately 86% being singletons.

What was sequenced was PBMCs or T cells enriched from blood (not recorded which). The TCR originated in a woman aged 18 to 35 who had recovered from COVID-19. The chain carries TRBV2 and TRBJ1-1; no firm D call. CDR3 in amino acids: CASSEARLQNTEAFF. In DNA form, the CDR3 reads TGTGCCAGCAGTGAAGCAAGACTCCAGAACACTGAAGCTTTCTTT.